These T cell receptor beta chains were read from a single sample in a study of post-analysis software for immune sequencing data. TCRdb called the PCR reads again in MiXCR, with one record for every CDR3 protein. The sample lists approximately 690,000 distinct CDR3 sequences; roughly three fifths were seen once. The sequenced sample consisted of blood. The origin of the receptors is a girl aged 2 to 9 with multiple sclerosis. The CDR3 runs from the conserved cysteine through the conserved F or W. The D gene is left open where the match is weak. Where a row states a size, it is once, few, many or the class of an expanded clone; other rows omit it.

V	J	D	size	DNA	CDR3
TRBV11-2	TRBJ2-5	TRBD2	.	TGTGCCAGCAGCTTAGTATCCCCCCCCGCGGGAGGCTCCCAAGAGACCCAGTACTTC	CASSLVSPPAGGSQETQYF
TRBV29-1	TRBJ2-3	.	many	TGCAGCGTTGGCCAGGGCACAGATACGCAGTATTTT	CSVGQGTDTQYF
TRBV18	TRBJ2-7	TRBD2	.	TGTGCCAGCTCAGGGGGGGACGGCCCCTACGAGCAGTACTTC	CASSGGDGPYEQYF
TRBV11-2	TRBJ1-4	.	.	TGTGCCAGCAGCTTAAATTGGGACACCCTCGAAAAACTGTTTTTT	CASSLNWDTLEKLFF
TRBV20-1	TRBJ2-3	.	.	TGCAGTGCTAGTCAGGGGGGGAGCACAGATACGCAGTATTTT	CSASQGGSTDTQYF
TRBV5-6	TRBJ2-4	.	.	TGTGCCAGCAGCTTAGTCCCCACTGGGGAAAACATTCAGCACTTC	CASSLVPTGENIQHF
TRBV24-1	TRBJ2-1	.	.	TGTGCCACCAGTGATTGGGGACACATCAATGAGCAGTTCTTC	CATSDWGHINEQFF
TRBV6-5	TRBJ1-5	.	.	TGTGCCAGCAGTCCGGACAGCAACTCCAATCAGCCCCAGCATTTT	CASSPDSNSNQPQHF
TRBV11-2	TRBJ2-2	.	.	TGTGCCAGCAGAACCCAACGGCGGGGAGCGTCGAACACCGGGGAGCTGTTTTTT	CASRTQRRGASNTGELFF
TRBV20-1	TRBJ2-2	TRBD2	.	TGCAGTGCTACTAGCGGGGGAGACACCGGGGAGCTGTTTTTT	CSATSGGDTGELFF
TRBV7-8	TRBJ2-5	.	.	TGTGCCAGCAGCTTAGGGTGGGGCGCCCGTCAAGAGACCCAGTACTTC	CASSLGWGARQETQYF
TRBV9	TRBJ2-5	TRBD2	.	TGTGCCAGCAGTGTAGCGGGAGGCTTACGGGAGACCCAGTACTTC	CASSVAGGLRETQYF
TRBV7-9	TRBJ2-1	.	.	TGTGCCACTGTCAAAAGGACCAGTTCCTACAATGAGCAGTTCTTC	CATVKRTSSYNEQFF
TRBV6-1	TRBJ1-3	.	.	TGTGCCAGCAGACAAGAGGGGGGCGGAAACACCATATATTTT	CASRQEGGGNTIYF
TRBV7-2	TRBJ2-3	.	.	TGTGCCAGCAGCTTCCTGAAGGTGGATACGCAGTATTTT	CASSFLKVDTQYF
TRBV20-1	TRBJ2-5	.	.	TGCAGTGCTAGTCCCGGGGCTATCCAAGAGACCCAGTACTTC	CSASPGAIQETQYF
TRBV6-6	TRBJ1-2	.	.	TGTGCCAGCAGCCGACCGTTGGGGGTGTTTTATGGCTACACCTTC	CASSRPLGVFYGYTF
TRBV4-1	TRBJ2-7	.	.	TGCGCCAGCAGCCAGGCAGGACGGGCGGCCTACGAGCAGTACTTC	CASSQAGRAAYEQYF
TRBV4-1	TRBJ2-7	TRBD2	.	TGCGCCAGCAGCCAAGGAATAGCGGGAGAGTACGAGCAGTACTTC	CASSQGIAGEYEQYF
TRBV21-1	TRBJ1-1	.	.	TGTGCCAGCACCGAGGTGATAGACACCTTCCAGAACACTGAGGCTTTCTTT	CASTEVIDTFQNTEAFF
TRBV20-1	TRBJ2-7	TRBD2	few	TGCAGTGCTTGCCCCGGGACTAGCGGCTACGAGCAGTACTTC	CSACPGTSGYEQYF
TRBV29-1	TRBJ2-7	.	.	TGCAGCGTTTCGGAAGCCTACGAGCAGTACTTC	CSVSEAYEQYF
TRBV7-7	TRBJ2-1	TRBD2	.	TGTGCTAGCAGCGAACAAGCGGGAGGGCCGAGGAATGAGCAGTTCTTC	CASSEQAGGPRNEQFF
TRBV3-1	TRBJ2-4	.	.	TGCGCCAGCAGCCAGGGTTCTCAGGGATTCGGAAACATTCAGTACTTC	CASSQGSQGFGNIQYF
TRBV7-6	TRBJ1-5	.	.	TGTGCCAGCAGCTTCAGTCTCGGTTTATCTCCATGCGCTAGCAATCAGCCCCAGCATTTT	CASSFSLGLSPCASNQPQHF
TRBV12-5	TRBJ2-1	.	.	TGTGCTAGTGGCTCGGGACTTGAAACGGGTGAGCAGTTCTTC	CASGSGLETGEQFF
TRBV25-1	TRBJ2-5	.	.	TGTGCCAGCACCCCGCTGTCAGGCTTAGAAGAGACCCAGTACTTC	CASTPLSGLEETQYF
TRBV12-3/TRBV12-4	TRBJ2-5	.	.	TGTGCCAGCAGTTTATGGGTGGAAGAGACCCAGTACTTC	CASSLWVEETQYF
TRBV4-2	TRBJ2-7	TRBD2	.	TGTGCCAGCAGCCAAGTAGGGACTAGCGGGAGTCGGGAGCAGTACTTC	CASSQVGTSGSREQYF
TRBV4-1	TRBJ2-1	TRBD1	.	TGCGCCAGCAGCCAAGGGACAGGGGTAGATGAGCAGTTCTTC	CASSQGTGVDEQFF
TRBV2	TRBJ2-1	.	.	TGTGCCGCGTCAAAGGGAGGGGGCTCCTACAATGAGCAGTTCTTC	CAASKGGGSYNEQFF
TRBV20-1	TRBJ2-3	.	.	TGCAGTGGGATCTGGTCCGGAGATACGCAGTATTTT	CSGIWSGDTQYF
TRBV20-1	TRBJ2-3	.	few	TGCAGTGCTAGACCCGGACCTAGCACAGATACGCAGTATTTT	CSARPGPSTDTQYF
TRBV29-1	TRBJ1-2	.	few	TGCAGCGTTGCTGGGAGTCCACAGGTCGGTGGCTACACCTTC	CSVAGSPQVGGYTF
TRBV6-5	TRBJ2-4	.	few	TGTGCCAGCAGTGCCTCTCGGGGCATTCAGTACTTC	CASSASRGIQYF
TRBV29-1	TRBJ1-2	TRBD1	.	TGCAGCGTTGCCCAGGGGGATGTGGGCTATGGCTACACCTTC	CSVAQGDVGYGYTF
TRBV20-1	TRBJ2-1	TRBD2	.	TGCAGTGCTAGCTTGGGGACTAGCGGGCGTCCTGAGCAGTTCTTC	CSASLGTSGRPEQFF
TRBV12-3/TRBV12-4	TRBJ2-1	TRBD1	.	TGTGCCAGCAGTTTGGGACAGGGTAACTCCTACAATGAGCAGTTCTTC	CASSLGQGNSYNEQFF
TRBV3-1	TRBJ1-2	TRBD1	.	TGTGCCAGCAGCCAAGATACTAGGACAGGGGGCGATGGCTACACCTTC	CASSQDTRTGGDGYTF
TRBV16	TRBJ2-1	TRBD1	.	TGTGCCAGCAGCCAAAGCGGCAGGGGGTCTTACAATGAGCAGTTCTTC	CASSQSGRGSYNEQFF
TRBV12-3/TRBV12-4	TRBJ2-1	TRBD2	few	TGTGCCAGCAGTTTTAGACTAGCAGCGAATGAGCAGTTCTTC	CASSFRLAANEQFF